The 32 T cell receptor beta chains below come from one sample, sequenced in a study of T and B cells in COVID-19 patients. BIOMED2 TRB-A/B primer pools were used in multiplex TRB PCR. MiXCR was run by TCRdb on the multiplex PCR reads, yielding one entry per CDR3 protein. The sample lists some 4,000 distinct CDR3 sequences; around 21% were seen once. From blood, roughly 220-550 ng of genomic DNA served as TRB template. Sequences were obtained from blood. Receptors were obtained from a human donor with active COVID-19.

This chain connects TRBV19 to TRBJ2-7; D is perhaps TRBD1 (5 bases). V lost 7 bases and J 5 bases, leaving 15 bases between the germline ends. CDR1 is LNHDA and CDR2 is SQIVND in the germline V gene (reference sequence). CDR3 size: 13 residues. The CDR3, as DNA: TGTGCCAGTACCTCCCGACAGCTCCACGAGCAGTACTTC. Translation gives CASTSRQLHEQYF.

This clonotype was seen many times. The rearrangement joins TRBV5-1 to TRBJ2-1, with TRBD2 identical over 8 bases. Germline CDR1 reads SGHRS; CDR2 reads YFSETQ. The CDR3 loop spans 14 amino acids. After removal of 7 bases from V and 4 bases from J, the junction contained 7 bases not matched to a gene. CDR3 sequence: CASSSLAVYNEQFF. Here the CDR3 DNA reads TGCGCCAGCTCTTCACTAGCGGTTTACAATGAGCAGTTCTTC. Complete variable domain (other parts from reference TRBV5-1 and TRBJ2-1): KAGVTQTPRYLIKTRGQQVTLSCSPISGHRSVSWYQQTPGQGLQFLFEYFSETQRNKGNFPGRFSGRQFSNSRSEMNVSTLELGDSALYLCASSSLAVYNEQFFGPGTRLTVL.

CDR3 DNA sequence: TGTGCCAGCAGGACGGGACTAGCGGGAGTAAGAAGGGTGTACGAGCAGTACTTC. Encoded protein: CASRTGLAGVRRVYEQYF. The chain couples TRBV6-1 to TRBJ2-7; 14 positions match TRBD2. The CDR3 is made up of 18 amino acids. Losses at the gene ends were 6 bases for V and 4 bases for J; bases not matched to a gene: 14. The V gene's germline CDR1 is MNHNS and CDR2 SASEGT.

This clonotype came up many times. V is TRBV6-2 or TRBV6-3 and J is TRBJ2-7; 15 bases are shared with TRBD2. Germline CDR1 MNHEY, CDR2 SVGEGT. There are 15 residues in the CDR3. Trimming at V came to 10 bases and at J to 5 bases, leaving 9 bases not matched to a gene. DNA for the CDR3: TGTGCCATTAGGACTAGCGGGAGGGCCGTCCACGAGCAGTACTTC. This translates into CAIRTSGRAVHEQYF.

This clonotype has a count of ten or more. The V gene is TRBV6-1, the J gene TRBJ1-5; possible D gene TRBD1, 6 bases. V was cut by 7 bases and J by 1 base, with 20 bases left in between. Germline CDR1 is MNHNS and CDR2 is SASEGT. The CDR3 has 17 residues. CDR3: CASIRGRDYRSNQPQHF. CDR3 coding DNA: TGTGCCAGCATCAGGGGCAGGGATTATCGAAGCAATCAGCCCCAGCATTTT.

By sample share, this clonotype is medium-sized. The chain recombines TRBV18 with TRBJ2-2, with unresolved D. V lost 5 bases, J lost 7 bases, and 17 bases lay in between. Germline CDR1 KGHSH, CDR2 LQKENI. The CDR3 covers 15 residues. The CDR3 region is CASSSRPGRDGELFF. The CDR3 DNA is TGTGCCAGCTCATCTCGCCCAGGAAGAGACGGGGAGCTGTTTTTT.

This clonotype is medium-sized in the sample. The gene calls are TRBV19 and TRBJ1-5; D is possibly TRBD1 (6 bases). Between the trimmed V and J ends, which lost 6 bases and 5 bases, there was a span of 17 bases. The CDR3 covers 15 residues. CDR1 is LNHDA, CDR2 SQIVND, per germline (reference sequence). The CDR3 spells CASRVQGRGYQPQHF. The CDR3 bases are TGTGCCAGTAGGGTCCAGGGGCGCGGTTATCAGCCCCAGCATTTT.

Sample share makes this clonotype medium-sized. The CDR3 bases are TGTGCCAGCAGCTTGGAGCTGTCGGGTCCACCCCTCCACTTT. It codes for CASSLELSGPPLHF. The rearrangement links TRBV5-5 to TRBJ1-6; D gene ambiguous. CDR1 is SGHKS, CDR2 YYEKEE, per germline (reference sequence). Trimming shortened V by 0 bases and J by 11 bases, and 12 bases separated the two germline ends. The CDR3 has 14 amino acids.

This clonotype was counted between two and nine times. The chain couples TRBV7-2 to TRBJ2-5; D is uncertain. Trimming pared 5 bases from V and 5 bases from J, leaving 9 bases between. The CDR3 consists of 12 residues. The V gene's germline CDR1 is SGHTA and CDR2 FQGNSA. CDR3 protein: CASSRPLETQYF. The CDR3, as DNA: TGTGCCAGCAGCCGACCATTGGAGACCCAGTACTTC.

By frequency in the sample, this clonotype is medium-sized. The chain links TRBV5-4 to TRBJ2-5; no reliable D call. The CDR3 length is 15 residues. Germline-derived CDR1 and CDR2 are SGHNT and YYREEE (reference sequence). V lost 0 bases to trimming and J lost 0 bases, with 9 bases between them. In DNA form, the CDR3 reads TGTGCCAGCAGCTTGGACAGAGTGTACCAAGAGACCCAGTACTTC. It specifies CASSLDRVYQETQYF.

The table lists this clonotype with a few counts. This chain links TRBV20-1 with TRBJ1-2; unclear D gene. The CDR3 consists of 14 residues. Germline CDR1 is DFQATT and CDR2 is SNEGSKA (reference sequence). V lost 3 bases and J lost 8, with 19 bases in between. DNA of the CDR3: TGCAGTGCTAGGCCGCCTCCGGGTCGTGGAGGCTACACCTTC. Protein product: CSARPPPGRGGYTF.

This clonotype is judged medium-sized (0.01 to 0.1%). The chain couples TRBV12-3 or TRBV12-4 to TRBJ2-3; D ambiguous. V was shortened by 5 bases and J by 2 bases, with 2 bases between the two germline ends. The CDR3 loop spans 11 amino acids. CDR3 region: CASSITDTQYF. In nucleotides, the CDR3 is TGTGCCAGCAGTATCACAGATACGCAGTATTTT.

CDR3 loop: CASSFSSSGTGEYF. The CDR3 DNA is TGTGCCAGCAGCTTTTCTAGTTCCGGGACAGGGGAGTACTTC. The J gene is TRBJ2-7, the V gene TRBV7-9; TRBD1 matches at 10 bases. The CDR3 loop spans 14 amino acids. Germline V gene data show CDR1 as SEHNR and CDR2 as FQNEAQ (reference sequence). Trimming removed 3 bases from V and 11 bases from J; junction bases left unmatched: 10.

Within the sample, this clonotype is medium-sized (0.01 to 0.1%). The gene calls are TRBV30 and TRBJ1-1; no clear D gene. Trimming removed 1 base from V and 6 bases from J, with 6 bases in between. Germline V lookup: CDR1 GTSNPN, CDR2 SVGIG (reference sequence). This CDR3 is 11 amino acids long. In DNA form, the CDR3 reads TGTGCCTGGAGTGGGCGTGCTGAAGCTTTCTTT. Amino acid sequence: CAWSGRAEAFF.

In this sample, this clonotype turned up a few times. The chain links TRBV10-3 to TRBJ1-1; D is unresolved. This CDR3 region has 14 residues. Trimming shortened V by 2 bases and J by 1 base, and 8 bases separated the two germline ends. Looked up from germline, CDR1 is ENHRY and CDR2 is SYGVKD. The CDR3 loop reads CAISEGGRNTEAFF. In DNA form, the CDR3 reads TGTGCCATCAGTGAGGGTGGACGGAACACTGAAGCTTTCTTT.

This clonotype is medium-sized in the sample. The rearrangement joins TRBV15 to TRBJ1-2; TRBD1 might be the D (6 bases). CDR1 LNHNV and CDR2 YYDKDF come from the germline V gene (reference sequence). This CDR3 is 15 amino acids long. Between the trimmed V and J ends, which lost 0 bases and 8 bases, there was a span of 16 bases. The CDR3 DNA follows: TGTGCCACCAGCAGAGAGGGGGACACCCTCCGGGGCTACACCTTC. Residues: CATSREGDTLRGYTF.

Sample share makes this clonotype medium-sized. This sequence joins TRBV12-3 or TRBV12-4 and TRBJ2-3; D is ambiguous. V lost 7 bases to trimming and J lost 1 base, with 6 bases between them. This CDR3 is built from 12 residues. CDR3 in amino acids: CASTIGTDTQYF. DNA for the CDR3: TGTGCCAGCACCATTGGCACAGATACGCAGTATTTT.

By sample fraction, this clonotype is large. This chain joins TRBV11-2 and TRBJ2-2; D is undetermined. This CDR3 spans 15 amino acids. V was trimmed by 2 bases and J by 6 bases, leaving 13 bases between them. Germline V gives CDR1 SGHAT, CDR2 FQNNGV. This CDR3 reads CASSLSHRMPGELFF. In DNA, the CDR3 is TGTGCCAGCAGCTTAAGCCACCGTATGCCCGGGGAGCTGTTTTTT.

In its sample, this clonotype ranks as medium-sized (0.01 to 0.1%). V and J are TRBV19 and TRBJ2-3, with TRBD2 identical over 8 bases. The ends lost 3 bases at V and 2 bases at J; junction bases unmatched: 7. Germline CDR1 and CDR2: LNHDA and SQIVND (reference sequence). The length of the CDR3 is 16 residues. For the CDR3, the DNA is TGTGCCAGTAGTATGGGGCGACTAGCGTACACAGATACGCAGTATTTT. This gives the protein CASSMGRLAYTDTQYF.

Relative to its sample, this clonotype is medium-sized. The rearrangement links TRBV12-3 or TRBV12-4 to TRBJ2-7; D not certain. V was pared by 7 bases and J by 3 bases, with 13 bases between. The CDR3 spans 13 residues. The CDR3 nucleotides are TGTGCCAGCACCCCCGGTCCAATCTACGAGCAGTACTTC. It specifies CASTPGPIYEQYF.

Here the CDR3 reads CASSLVGSDTQYF. In nucleotides, the CDR3 is TGTGCCAGCAGTTTAGTAGGATCGGATACGCAGTATTTT. The J gene is TRBJ2-3, the V gene TRBV28; no clear D gene. CDR1 and CDR2 from the germline V gene are MDHEN and SYDVKM. The CDR3 length is 13 residues. Deletions cut 2 bases from V and 6 bases from J, with 9 bases between.

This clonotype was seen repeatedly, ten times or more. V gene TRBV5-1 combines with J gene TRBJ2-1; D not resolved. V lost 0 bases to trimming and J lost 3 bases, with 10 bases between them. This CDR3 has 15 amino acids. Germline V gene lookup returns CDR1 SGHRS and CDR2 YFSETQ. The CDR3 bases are TGCGCCAGCAGCTTGGATAGCATCGACTACAATGAGCAGTTCTTC. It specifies CASSLDSIDYNEQFF.

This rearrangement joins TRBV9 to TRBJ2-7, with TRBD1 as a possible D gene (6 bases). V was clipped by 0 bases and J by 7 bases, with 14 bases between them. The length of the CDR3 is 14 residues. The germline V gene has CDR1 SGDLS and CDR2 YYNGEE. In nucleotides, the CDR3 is TGTGCCAGCAGCGTAGGCAGGGGAGAGGGGGAGCAGTACTTC. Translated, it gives CASSVGRGEGEQYF.

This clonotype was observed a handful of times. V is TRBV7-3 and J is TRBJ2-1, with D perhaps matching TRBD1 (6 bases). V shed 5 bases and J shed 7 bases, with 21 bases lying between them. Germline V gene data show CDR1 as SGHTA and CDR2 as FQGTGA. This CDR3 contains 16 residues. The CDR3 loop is CASSPMGQLGANEQFF. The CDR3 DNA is TGTGCCAGCAGCCCAATGGGCCAGCTGGGGGCAAATGAGCAGTTCTTC. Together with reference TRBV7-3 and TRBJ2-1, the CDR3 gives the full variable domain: GAGVSQTPSNKVTEKGKYVELRCDPISGHTALYWYRQSLGQGPEFLIYFQGTGAADDSGLPNDRFFAVRPEGSVSTLKIQRTERGDSAVYLCASSPMGQLGANEQFFGPGTRLTVL.

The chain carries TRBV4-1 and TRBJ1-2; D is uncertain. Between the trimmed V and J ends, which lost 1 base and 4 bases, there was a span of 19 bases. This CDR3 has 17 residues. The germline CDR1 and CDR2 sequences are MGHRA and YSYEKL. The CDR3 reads CASSQAAGDGASYGYTF. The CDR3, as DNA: TGCGCCAGCAGCCAAGCGGCCGGAGACGGCGCGTCCTATGGCTACACCTTC.

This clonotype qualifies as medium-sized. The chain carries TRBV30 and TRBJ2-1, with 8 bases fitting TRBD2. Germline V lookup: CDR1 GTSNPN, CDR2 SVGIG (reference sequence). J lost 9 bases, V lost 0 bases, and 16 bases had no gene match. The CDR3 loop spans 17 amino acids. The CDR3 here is CAWSVERAGTRRTEQFF. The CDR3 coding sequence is TGTGCCTGGAGTGTAGAACGGGCGGGGACTAGACGGACTGAGCAGTTCTTC.

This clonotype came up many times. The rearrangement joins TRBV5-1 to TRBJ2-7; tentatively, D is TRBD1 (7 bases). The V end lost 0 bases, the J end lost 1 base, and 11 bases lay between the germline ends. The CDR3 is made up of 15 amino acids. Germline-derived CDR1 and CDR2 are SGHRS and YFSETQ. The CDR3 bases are TGCGCCAGCAGCTTGGTGGCAGGGGGGTCCTACGAGCAGTACTTC. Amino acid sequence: CASSLVAGGSYEQYF.

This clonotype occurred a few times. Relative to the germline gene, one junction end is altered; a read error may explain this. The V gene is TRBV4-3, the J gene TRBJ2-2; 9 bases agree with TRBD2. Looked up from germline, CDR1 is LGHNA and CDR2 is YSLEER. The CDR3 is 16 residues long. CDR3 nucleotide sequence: TGTGCCAGCAGCCAAGATGCGGGAGGGGCGAGCGGGGAGCTGTTTTTT. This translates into CASSQDAGGASGELFF.

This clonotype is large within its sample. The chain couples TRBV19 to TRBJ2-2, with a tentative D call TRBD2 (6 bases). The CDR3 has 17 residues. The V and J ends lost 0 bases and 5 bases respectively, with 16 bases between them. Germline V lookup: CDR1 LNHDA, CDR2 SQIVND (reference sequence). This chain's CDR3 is CASSIEAGLAKTGELFF. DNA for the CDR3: TGTGCCAGTAGTATAGAGGCGGGGCTTGCTAAAACCGGGGAGCTGTTTTTT.

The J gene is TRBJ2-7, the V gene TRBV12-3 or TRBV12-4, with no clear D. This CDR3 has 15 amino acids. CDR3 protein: CASGKHRHLSYEQYF. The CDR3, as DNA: TGTGCTAGTGGTAAGCACAGACACCTTTCCTACGAGCAGTACTTC.

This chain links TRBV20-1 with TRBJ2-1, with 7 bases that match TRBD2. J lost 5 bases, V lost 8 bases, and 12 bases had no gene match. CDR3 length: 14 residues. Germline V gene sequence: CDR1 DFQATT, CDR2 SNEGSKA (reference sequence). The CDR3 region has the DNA TGCAGTCCTCGTCCGGCGGGAGCGGACAATGAGCAGTTCTTC. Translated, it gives CSPRPAGADNEQFF.

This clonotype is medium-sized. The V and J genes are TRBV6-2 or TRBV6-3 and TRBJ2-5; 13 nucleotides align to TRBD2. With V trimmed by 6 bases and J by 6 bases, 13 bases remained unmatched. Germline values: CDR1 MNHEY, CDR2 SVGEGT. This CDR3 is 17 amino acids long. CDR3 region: CASSQTSGRALDKTQYF. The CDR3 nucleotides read TGTGCCAGCAGCCAAACTAGCGGGAGGGCCCTCGACAAGACCCAGTACTTC.